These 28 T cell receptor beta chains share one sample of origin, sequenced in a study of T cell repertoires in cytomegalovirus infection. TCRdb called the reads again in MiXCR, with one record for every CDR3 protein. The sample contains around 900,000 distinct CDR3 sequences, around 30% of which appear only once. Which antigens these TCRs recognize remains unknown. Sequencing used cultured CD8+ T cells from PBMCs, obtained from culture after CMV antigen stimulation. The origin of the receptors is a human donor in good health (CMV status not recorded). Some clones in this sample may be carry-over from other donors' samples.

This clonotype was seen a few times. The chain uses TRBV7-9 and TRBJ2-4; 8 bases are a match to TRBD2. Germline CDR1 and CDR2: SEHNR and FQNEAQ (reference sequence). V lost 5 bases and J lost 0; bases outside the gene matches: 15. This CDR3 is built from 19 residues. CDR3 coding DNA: TGTGCCAGCAGCCCGACGAGTGCGGGGGGCCCTCTAGCCAAAAACATTCAGTACTTC. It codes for CASSPTSAGGPLAKNIQYF. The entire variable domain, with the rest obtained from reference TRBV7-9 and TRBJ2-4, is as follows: DTGVSQNPRHKITKRGQNVTFRCDPISEHNRLYWYRQTLGQGPEFLTYFQNEAQLEKSRLLSDRFSAERPKGSFSTLEIQRTEQGDSAMYLCASSPTSAGGPLAKNIQYFGAGTRLSVL.

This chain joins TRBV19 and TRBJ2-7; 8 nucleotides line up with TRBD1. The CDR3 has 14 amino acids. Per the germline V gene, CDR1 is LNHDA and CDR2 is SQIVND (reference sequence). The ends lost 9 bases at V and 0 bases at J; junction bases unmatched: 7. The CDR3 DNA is TGTGCCAGCAATGAGGGACAGGCCTCCTACGAGCAGTACGTC. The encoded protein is CASNEGQASYEQYV.

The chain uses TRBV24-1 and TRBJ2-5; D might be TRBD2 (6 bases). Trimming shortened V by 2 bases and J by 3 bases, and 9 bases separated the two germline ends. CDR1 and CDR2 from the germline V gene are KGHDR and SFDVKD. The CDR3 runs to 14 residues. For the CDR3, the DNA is TGTGCCACCAGTGATTGGACGGGGGAAGAGACCCAGTACTTC. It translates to CATSDWTGEETQYF.

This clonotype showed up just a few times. The CDR3 sequence is CASMTANTGELFF. Here the CDR3 DNA reads TGTGCCAGCATGACAGCGAACACCGGGGAGCTGTTTTTT. V usage is TRBV12-3 or TRBV12-4 and J usage is TRBJ2-2, with D tentatively TRBD1 (5 bases). This CDR3 has 13 residues. Trimming took 7 bases from V and 0 from J, leaving 6 bases between them.

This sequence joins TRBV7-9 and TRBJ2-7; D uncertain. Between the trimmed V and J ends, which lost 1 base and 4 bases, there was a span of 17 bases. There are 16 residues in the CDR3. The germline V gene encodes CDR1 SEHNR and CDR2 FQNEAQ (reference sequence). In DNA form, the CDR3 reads TGTGCCAGCAGCTTAGTTTTTGGGTCAGTTGGATACGAGCAGTACTTC. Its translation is CASSLVFGSVGYEQYF.

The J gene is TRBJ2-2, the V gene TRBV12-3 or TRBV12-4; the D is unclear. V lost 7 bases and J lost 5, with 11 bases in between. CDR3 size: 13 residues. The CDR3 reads CASTTRGTGELFF. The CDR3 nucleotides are TGTGCCAGCACTACCCGTGGGACCGGGGAGCTGTTTTTT.

The CDR3 protein is CSAADYHNEQFF. The DNA for the CDR3 is TGCAGTGCTGCGGACTACCACAATGAGCAGTTCTTC. This sequence joins TRBV20-1 and TRBJ2-1; the D gene is possibly TRBD2 (6 bases). This CDR3 comprises 12 residues. V was clipped by 5 bases and J by 5 bases, with 10 bases between them. The V gene's germline CDR1 is DFQATT and CDR2 SNEGSKA (reference sequence).

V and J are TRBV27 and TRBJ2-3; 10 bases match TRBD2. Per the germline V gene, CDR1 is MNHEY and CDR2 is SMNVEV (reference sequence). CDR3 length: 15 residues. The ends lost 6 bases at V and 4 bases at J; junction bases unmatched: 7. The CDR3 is CASSPIAGGPDTQYF. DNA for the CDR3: TGTGCCAGCAGCCCCATAGCGGGGGGTCCAGATACGCAGTATTTT.

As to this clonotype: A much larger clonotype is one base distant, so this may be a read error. This CDR3 reads CASSLGTDQGKQYF. CDR3 nucleotide sequence: TGTGCCAGCAGCTTAGGGACCGATCAAGGCAAGCAGTACTTC. The chain links TRBV7-6 to TRBJ2-7; no definite D call. Germline V gene lookup returns CDR1 SGHVS and CDR2 FNYEAQ. Trimming shortened V by 1 base and J by 8 bases, and 15 bases separated the two germline ends. This CDR3 is built from 14 residues.

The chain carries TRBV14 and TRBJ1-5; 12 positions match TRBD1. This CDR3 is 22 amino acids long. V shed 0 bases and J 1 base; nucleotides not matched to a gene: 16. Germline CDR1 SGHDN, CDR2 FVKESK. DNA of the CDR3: TGTGCCAGCAGCCAAGAGGACAGGGACAGGGGGCCGACAAATCGGAGCAATCAGCCCCAGCATTTT. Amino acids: CASSQEDRDRGPTNRSNQPQHF.

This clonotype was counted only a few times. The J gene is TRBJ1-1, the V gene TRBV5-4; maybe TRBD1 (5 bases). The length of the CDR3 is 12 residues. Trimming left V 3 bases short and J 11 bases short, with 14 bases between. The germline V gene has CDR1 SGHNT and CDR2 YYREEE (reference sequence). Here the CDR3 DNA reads TGTGCCAGCAGCTGGATCGGGGCAGACGCTTTCTTT. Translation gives CASSWIGADAFF.

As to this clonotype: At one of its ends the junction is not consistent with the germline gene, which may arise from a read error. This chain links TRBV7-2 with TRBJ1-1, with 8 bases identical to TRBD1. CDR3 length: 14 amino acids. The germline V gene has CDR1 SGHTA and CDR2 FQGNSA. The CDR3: CAGSPQGAWAEAFF. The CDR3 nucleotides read TGTGCCGGCAGCCCCCAGGGGGCTTGGGCTGAAGCTTTCTTT. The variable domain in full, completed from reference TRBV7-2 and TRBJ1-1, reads GAGVSQSPSNKVTEKGKDVELRCDPISGHTALYWYRQSLGQGLEFLIYFQGNSAPDKSGLPSDRFSAERTGGSVSTLTIQRTQQEDSAVYLCAGSPQGAWAEAFFGQGTRLTVV.

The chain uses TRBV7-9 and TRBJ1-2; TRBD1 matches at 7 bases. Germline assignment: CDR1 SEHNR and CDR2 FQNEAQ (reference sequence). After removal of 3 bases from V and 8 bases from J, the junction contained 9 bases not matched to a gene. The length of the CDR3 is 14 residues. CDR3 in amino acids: CASSFPRQGWGYTF. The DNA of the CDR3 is TGTGCCAGCAGCTTTCCCCGACAGGGCTGGGGCTACACCTTC.

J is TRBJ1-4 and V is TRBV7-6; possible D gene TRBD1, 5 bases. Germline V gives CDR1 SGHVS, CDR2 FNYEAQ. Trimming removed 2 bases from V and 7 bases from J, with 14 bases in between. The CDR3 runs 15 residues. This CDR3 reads CASSLPGAPSEKLFF. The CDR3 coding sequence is TGTGCCAGCAGCTTACCCGGGGCACCTTCTGAAAAACTGTTTTTT.

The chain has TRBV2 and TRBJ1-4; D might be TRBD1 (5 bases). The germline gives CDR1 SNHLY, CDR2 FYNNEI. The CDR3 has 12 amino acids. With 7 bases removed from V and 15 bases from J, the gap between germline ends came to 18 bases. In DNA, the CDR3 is TGTGCCAGCATTGTCACCCTCGGGGCGGTGTTTTTT. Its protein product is CASIVTLGAVFF.

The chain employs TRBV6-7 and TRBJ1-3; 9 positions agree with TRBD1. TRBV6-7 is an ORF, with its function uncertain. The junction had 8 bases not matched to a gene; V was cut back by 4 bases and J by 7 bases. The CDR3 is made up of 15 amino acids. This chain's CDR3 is CASSSTRDRENTIYF. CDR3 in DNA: TGTGCCAGCAGTTCTACCCGGGACAGGGAGAACACCATATATTTT.

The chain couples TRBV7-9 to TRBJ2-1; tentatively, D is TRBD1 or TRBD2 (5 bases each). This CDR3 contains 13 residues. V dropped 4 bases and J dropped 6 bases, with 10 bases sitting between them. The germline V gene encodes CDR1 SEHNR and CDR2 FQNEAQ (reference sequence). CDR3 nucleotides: TGTGCCAGCAGCTCCGGGACCATCAATGAGCAGTTCTTC. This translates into CASSSGTINEQFF.

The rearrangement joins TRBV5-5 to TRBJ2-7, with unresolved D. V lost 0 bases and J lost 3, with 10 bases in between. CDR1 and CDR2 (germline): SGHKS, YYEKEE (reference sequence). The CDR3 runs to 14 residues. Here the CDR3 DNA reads TGTGCCAGCAGCTTGGAGCAGTCGAGCTACGAGCAGTACTTC. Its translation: CASSLEQSSYEQYF.

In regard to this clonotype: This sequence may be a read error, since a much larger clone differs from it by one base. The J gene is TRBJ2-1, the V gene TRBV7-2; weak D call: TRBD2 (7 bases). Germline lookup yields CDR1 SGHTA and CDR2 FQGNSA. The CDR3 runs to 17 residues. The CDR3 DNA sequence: TGTGCCAACAGCTTAGGACGCGGGGGCATAGGACGGAATGAGCAGTTCTTC. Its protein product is CANSLGRGGIGRNEQFF.

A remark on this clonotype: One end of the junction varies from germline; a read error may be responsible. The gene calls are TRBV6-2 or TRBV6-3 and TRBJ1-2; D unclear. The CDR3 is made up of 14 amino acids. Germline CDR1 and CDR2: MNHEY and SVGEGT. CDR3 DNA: TGTGCCGGCAGTTACTCAGGCCCCTCCTATGGTTACACCTTC. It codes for CAGSYSGPSYGYTF.

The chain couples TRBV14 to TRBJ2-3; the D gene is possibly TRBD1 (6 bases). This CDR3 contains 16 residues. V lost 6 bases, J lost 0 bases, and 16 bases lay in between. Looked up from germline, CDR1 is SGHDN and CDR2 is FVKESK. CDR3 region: CASRRPGQWSTDTQYF. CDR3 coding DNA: TGTGCCAGCAGACGTCCCGGACAGTGGAGCACAGATACGCAGTATTTT.

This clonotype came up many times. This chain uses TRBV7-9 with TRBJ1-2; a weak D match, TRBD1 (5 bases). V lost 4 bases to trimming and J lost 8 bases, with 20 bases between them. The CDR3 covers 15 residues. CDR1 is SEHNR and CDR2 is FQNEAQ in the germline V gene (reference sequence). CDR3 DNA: TGTGCCAGCAGCTCACACGGCCCGGGGGACGAGGGCTACACCTTC. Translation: CASSSHGPGDEGYTF.

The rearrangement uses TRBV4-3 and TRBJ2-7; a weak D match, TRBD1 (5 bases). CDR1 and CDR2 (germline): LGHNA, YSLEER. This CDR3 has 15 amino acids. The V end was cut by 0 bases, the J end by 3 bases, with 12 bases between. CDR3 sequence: CASSQDLGQNYEQYV. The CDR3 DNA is TGCGCCAGCAGCCAAGATCTGGGGCAGAACTACGAGCAGTACGTC.

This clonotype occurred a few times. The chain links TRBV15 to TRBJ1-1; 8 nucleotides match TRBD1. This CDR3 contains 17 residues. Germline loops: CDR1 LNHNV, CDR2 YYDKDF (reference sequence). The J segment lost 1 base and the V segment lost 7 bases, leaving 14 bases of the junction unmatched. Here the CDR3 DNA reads TGTGCCACCACGGAGGGCGCAGGGGGCTTTAAGAACACTGAAGCTTTCTTT. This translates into CATTEGAGGFKNTEAFF.

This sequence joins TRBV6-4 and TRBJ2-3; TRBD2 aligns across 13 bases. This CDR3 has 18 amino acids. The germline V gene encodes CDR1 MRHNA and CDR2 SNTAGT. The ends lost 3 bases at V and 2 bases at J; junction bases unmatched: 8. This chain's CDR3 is CASSELGTSGTITDTQYF. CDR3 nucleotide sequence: TGTGCCAGCAGTGAATTAGGGACTAGCGGGACGATCACAGATACGCAGTATTTT.

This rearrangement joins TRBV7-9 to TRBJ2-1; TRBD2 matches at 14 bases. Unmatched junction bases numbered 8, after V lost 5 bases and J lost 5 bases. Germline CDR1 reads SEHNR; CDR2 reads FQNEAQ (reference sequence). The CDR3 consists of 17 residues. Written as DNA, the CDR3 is TGTGCCAGCAGCCCACGACTAGCGGGGGGGCCCGACAATGAGCAGTTCTTC. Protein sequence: CASSPRLAGGPDNEQFF.

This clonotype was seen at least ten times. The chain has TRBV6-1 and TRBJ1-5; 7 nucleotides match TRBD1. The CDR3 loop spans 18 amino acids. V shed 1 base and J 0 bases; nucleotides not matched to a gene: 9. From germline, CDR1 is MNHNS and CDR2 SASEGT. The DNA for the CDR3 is TGTGCCAGCAGTGAAGGTCGCCAGGGGGTAGATAGCAATCAGCCCCAGCATTTT. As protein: CASSEGRQGVDSNQPQHF.

DNA of the CDR3: TGTGCCAGCAGTGACCTAGGACTAGCGGGGGGCACAGATACGCAGTATTTT. Its protein is CASSDLGLAGGTDTQYF. The rearrangement links TRBV2 to TRBJ2-3; 13 bases agree with TRBD2. The CDR3 is 17 residues long. The junction had 4 bases not matched to a gene; V was cut back by 3 bases and J by 1 base. Germline loops: CDR1 SNHLY, CDR2 FYNNEI.